This T cell receptor (beta chain) was recorded in a study of Ad26.COV2.S vaccination and SARS-CoV-2 variants. Study overall: Enrollment placed the donor in the COV1001 Ad26.COV2.S trial arm. Study outcomes and limitations: Substantial breadth in spike-specific CD8+ and CD4+ T cell responses was reportedly seen after vaccination. Higher spike-specific TCR breadth was found in vaccine recipients than in placebo recipients.

The CDR3 length is 13 residues. J lost 11 bases, V lost 8 bases, and 13 bases had no gene match. Germline lookup yields CDR1 LNHDA and CDR2 SQIVND (reference sequence). TCRdb's copy holds only in-frame clones and misses some; the assay was immunoSEQ multiplex PCR. The sample consists of fewer than 400,000 clones, approximately 86% of them appearing once. The treatment here: some 20 received Ad26.COV2.S at low or high dose, single or two shots; 5 received placebo; per-sample allocation not given. Specimen acquisition occurred on day 63 following the initial vaccine or placebo injection. As for this clone: No antigen is known for it.

The sequences come from peripheral blood, collected in a trial of Ad26.COV2.S vaccine versus placebo. This TCR derives from a person aged 18-60 years who received the Ad26.COV2.S COVID-19 vaccine or a placebo. The rearrangement links TRBV19 to TRBJ1-1; 8 bases line up with TRBD1. Here the CDR3 reads CASRDRTNLGAFF. CDR3 nucleotide sequence: TGTGCCAGTCGGGACAGGACCAACCTTGGGGCTTTCTTT.